Below, 9 T cell receptor beta chains from the same sample are listed, as sequenced in a study of blood T cell repertoires in COVID-19. Libraries were prepared by immunoSEQ multiplex PCR; TCRdb keeps only in-frame clonotypes and omits some of them. The repertoire includes roughly 320,000 clones, 85% to 95% of them detected once, and about 4.2% sits in the top ten. Sequenced sample: PBMCs or T cells enriched from blood (not recorded which). These receptor sequences come from a woman in her thirties who had been exposed to COVID-19.

The rearrangement joins TRBV10-3 to TRBJ2-1; TRBD2 is a possible D gene (6 bases). Trimming left V 2 bases short and J 5 bases short, with 16 bases between. The CDR3 length is 16 residues. The germline gives CDR1 ENHRY, CDR2 SYGVKD. For the CDR3, the DNA is TGTGCCATCAGTGAGAAGGCGGGGATTATGGACAATGAGCAGTTCTTC. It yields the protein CAISEKAGIMDNEQFF.

The V and J genes are TRBV11-2 and TRBJ2-7, with D perhaps TRBD1 (5 bases). The CDR3 loop spans 14 amino acids. V lost 1 base to trimming and J lost 6 bases, with 13 bases between them. Germline assignment: CDR1 SGHAT and CDR2 FQNNGV. The CDR3 DNA is TGTGCCAGCAGCTTAGCAGGGAATAGACGCGAGCAGTACTTC. Amino acids: CASSLAGNRREQYF.

J is TRBJ1-2 and V is TRBV18; 9 nucleotides match TRBD1. V shed 4 bases, J shed 1 base, and the junction held 4 bases outside the gene matches. Germline V lookup: CDR1 KGHSH, CDR2 LQKENI. The CDR3 length is 15 residues. The CDR3 sequence: CASSQPGQGNYGYTF. For the CDR3, the DNA is TGTGCCAGCTCACAACCGGGACAGGGTAACTATGGCTACACCTTC.

J is TRBJ2-2 and V is TRBV5-1; D not certain. The CDR3 is made up of 13 amino acids. V was shortened by 4 bases and J by 4 bases, with 8 bases between the two germline ends. Germline V gene sequence: CDR1 SGHRS, CDR2 YFSETQ. DNA for the CDR3: TGCGCCAGCAGCGAACGAGGCACCGGGGAGCTGTTTTTT. It codes for CASSERGTGELFF.

V is TRBV9 and J is TRBJ1-1; unclear D gene. Trimming removed 3 bases at V and 0 bases at J, with 9 bases between. Germline loops: CDR1 SGDLS, CDR2 YYNGEE. This CDR3 comprises 14 residues. The CDR3 sequence: CASSGAGLNTEAFF. The CDR3, as DNA: TGTGCCAGCAGCGGGGCAGGTCTGAACACTGAAGCTTTCTTT.

The gene calls are TRBV20-1 and TRBJ1-6, with D perhaps TRBD1 (5 bases). CDR3 size: 15 residues. Germline CDR1 DFQATT, CDR2 SNEGSKA (reference sequence). V lost 3 bases to trimming and J lost 8 bases, with 17 bases between them. The CDR3 nucleotides are TGCAGTGCTAGTCGTCGTGCAGGGAATCATTCACCCCTCCACTTT. Its protein product is CSASRRAGNHSPLHF.

The rearrangement joins TRBV6-6 to TRBJ2-7; D is possibly TRBD2 (5 bases). V was clipped by 5 bases and J by 3 bases, with 17 bases between them. This CDR3 is built from 15 residues. Germline V gene data show CDR1 as MNHNY and CDR2 as SVGAGI (reference sequence). Here the CDR3 reads CASSLTGKLGYEQYF. CDR3 in DNA: TGTGCCAGCAGTCTTACCGGGAAATTAGGCTACGAGCAGTACTTC.

The genes are TRBV25-1 and TRBJ2-5; 11 nucleotides line up with TRBD1. The CDR3 is 14 amino acids. J lost 2 bases, V lost 8 bases, and 4 bases had no gene match. Germline V gives CDR1 MGHDK, CDR2 SYGVNS. CDR3 nucleotides: TGTGCCAGCCGGGACAGGGGGAATCAAGAGACCCAGTACTTC. It translates to CASRDRGNQETQYF.

The V gene is TRBV11-2, the J gene TRBJ2-4, with 7 nucleotides matching TRBD1. The CDR3 runs 16 residues. V lost 1 base, J lost 7 bases, and 10 bases stayed unmatched. The germline V gene has CDR1 SGHAT and CDR2 FQNNGV. The CDR3 spells CASSLAGRQGRNIQYF. CDR3 in DNA: TGTGCCAGCAGCTTAGCCGGCCGACAGGGTCGGAACATTCAGTACTTC.